The rows below give T cell receptor beta chains drawn from one sample of a study of blood T cell repertoires in COVID-19. The repertoire was sequenced with immunoSEQ multiplex PCR; TCRdb's copy has only in-frame clones and lacks some. The sample holds fewer than 300,000 clones, 83% seen once. Sequenced sample: peripheral blood. These receptors were collected from an elderly man with acute or convalescent COVID-19. CDR3s include the opening cysteine and the closing phenylalanine or tryptophan. Only some rows state a clone size, as once, few, many or a class for expanded clones.

v_gene,j_gene,abundance,CDR3aa
TRBV2,TRBJ1-2,NA,CASSESVYGYTF
TRBV28,TRBJ1-5,NA,CASSSFGDRDSSAQHF
TRBV30,TRBJ1-1,NA,CAWSVQGSTEAFF
TRBV6-5,TRBJ2-5,NA,CASSSPGLGKETQYF
TRBV28,TRBJ2-7,NA,CASSPPDRVITYEQYF
TRBV28,TRBJ2-1,NA,CASSLNGAASNEQFF
TRBV3-1/TRBV3-2,TRBJ2-3,NA,CASSQSGDTQYF
TRBV7-9,TRBJ2-1,NA,CASSFARYDEQFF
TRBV10-1,TRBJ2-1,NA,CASSRVDYNEQFF
TRBV4-1,TRBJ2-3,many,CASSQGSSPDTQYF
TRBV3-1/TRBV3-2,TRBJ1-4,NA,CASSQESNFGEKLFF
TRBV6-6,TRBJ1-1,NA,CASSPSTGANTEAFF
TRBV29-1,TRBJ1-4,once,CSVSGQGIEKLFF
TRBV19,TRBJ1-3,NA,CASTTGPGNTIYF
TRBV4-1,TRBJ2-1,NA,CASSQEAYEQFF
TRBV5-1,TRBJ2-5,NA,CASSPGLTRETQYF
TRBV5-6,TRBJ2-2,NA,CASRRDRGAHTGELFF
TRBV15,TRBJ2-7,NA,CATAEQRGADGYEQYF
TRBV5-4,TRBJ1-5,few,CASSLGGGGNSNQPQHF
TRBV5-6,TRBJ1-2,NA,CASSLADRASNYGYTF
TRBV4-1,TRBJ1-1,NA,CASSQAAGMNTEAFF
TRBV5-8,TRBJ2-5,once,CASSLYQETQYF
TRBV7-2,TRBJ2-1,NA,CASTLAGVYNEQFF
TRBV2,TRBJ1-5,NA,CASSTVRESNQPQHF
TRBV3-1/TRBV3-2,TRBJ2-5,NA,CASSQTKKEAQYF
TRBV9,TRBJ2-3,NA,CASSVDLRGFGDTQYF
TRBV6-6,TRBJ1-2,NA,CASRSTGGFSYGYTF
TRBV19,TRBJ2-7,NA,CASSIFRDPSYEQYF
TRBV18,TRBJ1-1,NA,CASSMGQGRTEAFF